What follows describes a single T cell receptor (beta chain). Its antigen is not known. V lost 0 bases and J lost 8, with 13 bases in between. CDR3 length equals 15 residues. Germline values: CDR1 MGHRA, CDR2 YSYEKL. The data stem from a study of blood T cells in healthy people across ages. Study-wide results and caveats: Per-million-T-cell TCR beta diversity fell roughly linearly with age.

A second PCR of about 6 to 12 cycles used a sample-barcoded 5' primer and a J-beta primer mix. TCRdb fed the 5' RACE reads into MiXCR, producing one record per CDR3 protein. The sample has hundreds of thousands of distinct CDR3 sequences; 40% to 60% are singletons. The source of this sequence is a man younger than 45 in good health. The chain combines TRBV4-1 with TRBJ2-2; D may be TRBD1 or TRBD2 (6 bases each). Sequenced material: blood. CDR3 coding DNA: TGCGCCAGCAGCCAAGATCCCCAGGGGAGGGGGGAGCTGTTTTTT. It is translated as CASSQDPQGRGELFF.